This TCR beta chain emerged from a study of shared clonotypes between healthy human individuals. The germline V gene encodes CDR1 SGHNT and CDR2 YYREEE (reference sequence). V lost 4 bases to trimming and J lost 0 bases; unmatched junction nucleotides: 5. The CDR3 loop spans 18 amino acids. Comment on this clone: The antigen remains undetermined.

Study observations and caveats: Naive subsets generally exceeded memory subsets in estimated richness.

Here immunoSEQ multiplex PCR was the method, and the copy in TCRdb shows in-frame clones only, minus some. Found here are 2.3 million or so clones, over 90% of them singletons; the top ten hold 0.3% to 0.4%. The V call is TRBV5-4, the J call TRBJ2-2; 14 nucleotides line up with TRBD2. Sequenced material: naive CD4+ T cells from PBMCs. Specified subset: CD45RA+ positively selected. The receptor was derived from a man between 18 and 35 years old in good health. Some clones in this sample may be carry-over from other donors' samples. The CDR3 sequence: CASSLGLAGGPNTGELFF. As DNA, the CDR3 is TGTGCCAGCAGCCTAGGACTAGCGGGAGGCCCGAACACCGGGGAGCTGTTTTTT.